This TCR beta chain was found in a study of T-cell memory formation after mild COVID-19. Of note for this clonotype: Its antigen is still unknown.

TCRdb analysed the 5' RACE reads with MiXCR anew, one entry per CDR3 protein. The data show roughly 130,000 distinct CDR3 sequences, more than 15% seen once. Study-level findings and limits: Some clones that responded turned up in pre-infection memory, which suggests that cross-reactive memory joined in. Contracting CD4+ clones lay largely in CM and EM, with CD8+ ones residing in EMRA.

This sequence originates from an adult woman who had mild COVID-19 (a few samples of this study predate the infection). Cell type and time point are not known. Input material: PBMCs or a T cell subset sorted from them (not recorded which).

CDR3: CASSISGVANTGELFF. CDR3 DNA: TGTGCCAGCAGCATTAGCGGAGTCGCGAACACCGGGGAGCTGTTTTTT. The genes are TRBV5-4 and TRBJ2-2; possible D gene TRBD2, 6 bases. Trimming cost V 4 bases and J 0 bases, with 13 bases left between them. The CDR3 covers 16 residues. Germline lookup yields CDR1 SGHNT and CDR2 YYREEE (reference sequence).